These 8 T cell receptor beta chains originate from one sample sequenced in a study of neurological immune-mediated disorders. TCRdb redid the calling of the 5' RACE reads with MiXCR, one entry per CDR3 protein. In the table there are 36,000 or so distinct CDR3 sequences, 10% of which are singletons. Sequencing was done on a sample of PBMCs. All receptors derive from a woman in her twenties or thirties with HTLV-1-associated myelopathy (HAM/TSP).

This clonotype was observed a handful of times. The chain uses TRBV7-8 and TRBJ2-3; 9 nucleotides agree with TRBD1. The CDR3 loop spans 13 amino acids. Germline V gene lookup returns CDR1 SGHVS and CDR2 FQNEAQ. The J segment lost 7 bases and the V segment lost 7 bases, leaving 6 bases of the junction unmatched. In nucleotides, the CDR3 is TGTGCCAGCATTGACAGGGGGATGAATACGCAGTATTTT. Translated, it gives CASIDRGMNTQYF.

The table lists this clonotype with many counts. The rearrangement uses TRBV9 and TRBJ1-2; 12 positions match TRBD1. V lost 3 bases and J lost 7; bases outside the gene matches: 7. The germline V gene has CDR1 SGDLS and CDR2 YYNGEE. The CDR3 totals 15 residues. The CDR3 region has the DNA TGTGCCAGCAGCGAAGAGGGACAGGGGGCAGTTGGCTACACCTTC. Residues: CASSEEGQGAVGYTF.

Ten or more counts support this clonotype. The rearrangement uses TRBV6-6 and TRBJ2-3, with D possibly TRBD1 on 6 matching bases. Germline V lookup: CDR1 MNHNY, CDR2 SVGAGI (reference sequence). The CDR3 covers 18 residues. Trimming left V 0 bases short and J 2 bases short, with 18 bases between. The CDR3 DNA sequence: TGTGCCAGCAGTTACTCTGTGGGGGCTACCCTTTCCACAGATACGCAGTATTTT. This sequence encodes CASSYSVGATLSTDTQYF.

Ten or more counts support this clonotype. This chain links TRBV5-5 with TRBJ2-7; 7 nucleotides line up with TRBD1. V lost 3 bases, J lost 4 bases, and 13 bases stayed unmatched. Germline CDR1 reads SGHKS; CDR2 reads YYEKEE (reference sequence). The CDR3 spans 16 residues. The CDR3 DNA sequence: TGTGCCAGCAGCTACTCGACCGGGACAGTCTCGTACGAGCAGTACTTC. Protein: CASSYSTGTVSYEQYF.

This clonotype was recorded many times. The gene calls are TRBV20-1 and TRBJ1-2, with D possibly being TRBD1 (5 bases). The ends were cut back, 4 bases at V and 5 bases at J, with 14 bases in the middle. Germline V gene lookup returns CDR1 DFQATT and CDR2 SNEGSKA (reference sequence). CDR3 size: 13 residues. The CDR3 DNA reads TGCAGTGCTACCACCGGGACTGCGTATGGCTACACCTTC. This gives the protein CSATTGTAYGYTF.

This clonotype has a handful of counts. The J gene is TRBJ2-3, the V gene TRBV12-2; the DNA was not used to check the table's D call, TRBD1. TRBV12-2 is reported as a pseudogene. The CDR3 has 15 amino acids. The CDR3 nucleotides read TGTGCAAGTCGCTTCCCCCGGGCCACCACAGATACGCAGTATTTT. Translating gives CASRFPRATTDTQYF.

This clonotype appeared many times. The CDR3 loop reads CSARLRGPGELFF. In nucleotides, the CDR3 is TGCAGTGCCCGCCTCAGGGGCCCCGGGGAGCTGTTTTTT. The V call is TRBV20-1, the J call TRBJ2-2; possibly TRBD1 for D (6 bases). Trimming shortened V by 6 bases and J by 6 bases, and 14 bases separated the two germline ends. The CDR3 totals 13 residues. Germline V CDR1 and CDR2: DFQATT, SNEGSKA (reference sequence).

This clonotype was detected many times. The V call is TRBV27, the J call TRBJ1-1, with D perhaps TRBD1 (5 bases). Germline CDR1 is MNHEY and CDR2 is SMNVEV (reference sequence). The CDR3 consists of 15 residues. Trimming took off 6 bases at V and 0 bases at J, with 14 bases between the two ends. The CDR3 DNA follows: TGTGCCAGCAGATCGGGGGGAGTGGTGAACACTGAAGCTTTCTTT. This codes for CASRSGGVVNTEAFF.